This T cell receptor (beta chain) was documented in a study of blood T cell repertoires in COVID-19. The CDR3 runs 15 residues. The germline V gene has CDR1 MNHEY and CDR2 SVGEGT. Trimming took off 2 bases at V and 10 bases at J, with 17 bases between the two ends. This clone turned up a few times. TCRdb's copy holds only in-frame clones and misses some; the assay was immunoSEQ multiplex PCR. The table records about 210,000 clones, about three quarters of them present only once. Material for sequencing was peripheral blood. The sequence was obtained from a woman in her 70s with acute or convalescent COVID-19. This chain uses TRBV6-2 or TRBV6-3 with TRBJ1-4; a weak D match, TRBD1 (5 bases). This CDR3 reads CASSYRPGDSLKLFF. CDR3 sequence (DNA): TGTGCCAGCAGTTACCGGCCGGGGGATTCGCTAAAACTGTTTTTT.